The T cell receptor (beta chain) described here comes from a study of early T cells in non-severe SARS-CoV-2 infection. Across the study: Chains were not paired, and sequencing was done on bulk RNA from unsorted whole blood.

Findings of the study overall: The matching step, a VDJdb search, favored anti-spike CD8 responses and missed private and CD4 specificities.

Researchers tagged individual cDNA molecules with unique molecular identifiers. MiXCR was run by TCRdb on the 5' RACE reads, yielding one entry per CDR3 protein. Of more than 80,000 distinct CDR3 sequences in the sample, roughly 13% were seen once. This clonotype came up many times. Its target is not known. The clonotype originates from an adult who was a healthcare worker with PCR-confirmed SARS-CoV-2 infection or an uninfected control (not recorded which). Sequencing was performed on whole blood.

The CDR3 protein is CASSDRWISTDTQYF. The CDR3 DNA reads TGTGCCAGCAGTGATCGGTGGATTAGCACAGATACGCAGTATTTT. The V and J genes are TRBV2 and TRBJ2-3; D gene unclear. V gave up 3 bases and J gave up 0 bases, with 10 bases separating them. The germline CDR1 and CDR2 sequences are SNHLY and FYNNEI. This CDR3 has 15 amino acids.